The 30 T cell receptor beta chains below come from one sample, sequenced in a study of T cells in Graves' hyperthyroidism and ophthalmopathy. What was amplified from RNA transcripts were TCR beta CDR3 regions. The HTBI set primed first-round TCR CDR3 RT-PCR. MiXCR was run by TCRdb on the multiplex PCR reads, yielding one entry per CDR3 protein. The profile shows 490,000 or so distinct CDR3 sequences, over 45% of them singletons. Sequencing input: peripheral blood or thyroid tissue (not recorded which). The origin of the receptors is an adult woman with Graves' disease, either hyperthyroidism or ophthalmopathy (not recorded which).

This clonotype turned up a few times. V is TRBV12-3 or TRBV12-4 and J is TRBJ2-7; D is possibly TRBD1 (6 bases). This CDR3 contains 13 residues. Trimming took 8 bases from V and 2 from J, leaving 13 bases between them. CDR3 DNA sequence: TGTGCCAGCGGCCGGGACACAGCCTACGAGCAGTACTTC. Its protein product is CASGRDTAYEQYF.

The chain links TRBV27 to TRBJ1-2; D may be TRBD1 (5 bases). This CDR3 comprises 15 residues. Germline V gene lookup returns CDR1 MNHEY and CDR2 SMNVEV (reference sequence). V lost 4 bases, J lost 7 bases, and 19 bases lay in between. For the CDR3, the DNA is TGTGCCAGCAGTTCGGAGGCGGCGGGGCGGTCTGGCTACACCTTC. This gives the protein CASSSEAAGRSGYTF.

The chain joins TRBV10-3 to TRBJ1-4, with D possibly TRBD1 on 5 matching bases. Per the germline V gene, CDR1 is ENHRY and CDR2 is SYGVKD. The CDR3 spans 14 residues. V was shortened by 3 bases and J by 5 bases, with 10 bases between the two germline ends. CDR3 in amino acids: CAISDGKGNEKLFF. The CDR3 region has the DNA TGTGCCATCAGTGACGGGAAGGGGAATGAAAAACTGTTTTTT.

There are many counts of this clonotype. The V and J genes are TRBV7-2 and TRBJ1-6; 8 nucleotides align to TRBD1. V dropped 5 bases and J dropped 10; count of bases not matched to a gene: 4. Germline CDR1 reads SGHTA; CDR2 reads FQGNSA. This CDR3 has 13 amino acids. CDR3 protein: CASSTRQGSPLHF. CDR3 in DNA: TGTGCCAGCAGCACAAGACAGGGGTCACCCCTCCACTTT.

This chain connects TRBV7-2 to TRBJ1-5; tentative D call: TRBD1 (6 bases). This CDR3 spans 15 amino acids. The germline V gene has CDR1 SGHTA and CDR2 FQGNSA. V lost 5 bases to trimming and J lost 7 bases, with 18 bases between them. CDR3 nucleotide sequence: TGTGCCAGCAGCCCCCGTCTGACAGGTAGACAGCCCCAGCATTTT. Translating it yields CASSPRLTGRQPQHF.

The rearrangement joins TRBV19 to TRBJ1-1, with D hard to call. V was trimmed by 3 bases and J by 11 bases, leaving 10 bases between them. Germline V gene lookup returns CDR1 LNHDA and CDR2 SQIVND (reference sequence). The CDR3 covers 11 residues. In nucleotides, the CDR3 is TGTGCCAGTAGTATCCCGCAGGAGGCTTTCTTT. This sequence encodes CASSIPQEAFF.

The V call is TRBV11-2, the J call TRBJ2-7, with a weak D call TRBD1 (6 bases). V dropped 5 bases and J dropped 4 bases, with 15 bases sitting between them. The CDR3 length is 14 residues. Per the germline V gene, CDR1 is SGHAT and CDR2 is FQNNGV. In DNA form, the CDR3 reads TGTGCCAGCAGCGCAACGACAGGAGCTTACGAGCAGTACTTC. Translating it yields CASSATTGAYEQYF.

This clonotype has at least ten counts. This chain uses TRBV12-3 or TRBV12-4 with TRBJ1-5, with 9 bases that match TRBD1. This CDR3 is built from 15 residues. J was trimmed by 6 bases and V by 6 bases; bases with no gene match: 9. This chain's CDR3 is CASRWGGTGRQPQHF. In DNA form, the CDR3 reads TGTGCCAGCAGGTGGGGTGGGACAGGGCGTCAGCCCCAGCATTTT.

The sample holds many counts of this clonotype. The chain joins TRBV20-1 to TRBJ1-1, with no clear D. Trimming stripped 0 bases from V and 8 bases from J, with 13 bases between. This CDR3 region has 13 residues. CDR1 and CDR2 from the germline V gene are DFQATT and SNEGSKA (reference sequence). The CDR3 DNA follows: TGCAGTGCTAGAGAGGGTTTAAGTGCCGAAGCTTTCTTT. It codes for CSAREGLSAEAFF.

J is TRBJ2-2 and V is TRBV7-2; TRBD2 might be the D (6 bases). This CDR3 is built from 15 residues. Deletions cut 6 bases from V and 6 bases from J, with 17 bases between. Per the germline V gene, CDR1 is SGHTA and CDR2 is FQGNSA. The CDR3 DNA sequence: TGTGCCAGCAGTCCGGAACCGGGGGTCCCCGGGGAGCTGTTTTTT. Residues: CASSPEPGVPGELFF. The variable domain in full, with the rest retrieved from reference TRBV7-2 and TRBJ2-2, is GAGVSQSPSNKVTEKGKDVELRCDPISGHTALYWYRQSLGQGLEFLIYFQGNSAPDKSGLPSDRFSAERTGGSVSTLTIQRTQQEDSAVYLCASSPEPGVPGELFFGEGSRLTVL.

The gene calls are TRBV10-3 and TRBJ2-7, with TRBD1 identical over 8 bases. The germline CDR1 and CDR2 sequences are ENHRY and SYGVKD. With 7 bases clipped from V and 5 bases from J, the junction kept 4 bases outside the gene matches. CDR3 length: 12 residues. Here the CDR3 reads CAITGQGNEQYF. CDR3 sequence (DNA): TGTGCCATCACCGGACAGGGTAACGAGCAGTACTTC.

J is TRBJ2-7 and V is TRBV25-1; D is tentatively TRBD1 or TRBD2 (5 bases each). Germline V gene lookup returns CDR1 MGHDK and CDR2 SYGVNS. Between the trimmed V and J ends, which lost 1 base and 3 bases, there was a span of 10 bases. CDR3 length: 14 amino acids. Written as DNA, the CDR3 is TGTGCCAGCAGTGAATTTGAGGGGCGCTACGAGCAGTACTTC. Translation: CASSEFEGRYEQYF.

The sample holds one count of this clonotype. This rearrangement joins TRBV7-3 to TRBJ2-6; possibly TRBD2 for D (5 bases). CDR1 is SGHTA and CDR2 is FQGTGA in the germline V gene. V dropped 5 bases and J dropped 4 bases, with 15 bases sitting between them. The CDR3 extends over 16 amino acids. CDR3 in DNA: TGTGCCAGCAGCGACCTGAGGGCCGGGGGGGCCAACGTCCTGACTTTC. It is translated as CASSDLRAGGANVLTF.

The gene calls are TRBV29-1 and TRBJ2-7; TRBD1 matches at 9 bases. CDR3 length equals 13 residues. Germline CDR1 and CDR2: SQVTM and ANQGSEA. J gave up 3 bases and V 8 bases, and 8 bases lay outside the gene matches. CDR3 bases: TGCAGCTCTAGGACAGGGGCCTTCTACGAGCAGTACTTC. Protein product: CSSRTGAFYEQYF.

The rearrangement uses TRBV30 and TRBJ1-1; D is undetermined. V lost 0 bases, J lost 6 bases, and 11 bases lay in between. The CDR3 is made up of 13 amino acids. Germline-derived CDR1 and CDR2 are GTSNPN and SVGIG (reference sequence). The CDR3 loop is CAWSVGSGAEAFF. The DNA for the CDR3 is TGTGCCTGGAGTGTTGGTTCTGGGGCTGAAGCTTTCTTT.

This chain connects TRBV7-9 to TRBJ2-2, with no clear D. The CDR3 contains 14 residues. The germline V and J ends were trimmed by 3 bases and 7 bases, with 12 bases remaining between them. Germline V gene data show CDR1 as SEHNR and CDR2 as FQNEAQ (reference sequence). CDR3 bases: TGTGCCAGCAGCTTCGACGAATCGGGCGGGGAGCTGTTTTTT. It specifies CASSFDESGGELFF. The entire variable domain, with the rest obtained from reference TRBV7-9 and TRBJ2-2, is as follows: DTGVSQNPRHKITKRGQNVTFRCDPISEHNRLYWYRQTLGQGPEFLTYFQNEAQLEKSRLLSDRFSAERPKGSFSTLEIQRTEQGDSAMYLCASSFDESGGELFFGEGSRLTVL.

On this clonotype itself: Since a much larger clone is just one base distant, this may be a read error. V and J are TRBV4-2 and TRBJ1-5; the D gene is possibly TRBD1 (5 bases). This CDR3 contains 15 residues. The ends were cut back, 0 bases at V and 11 bases at J, with 17 bases in the middle. Germline CDR1 LGHNA, CDR2 YNFKEQ. CDR3 in amino acids: CASSQEGLRGTTQHF. The CDR3 nucleotides are TGTGCCAGCAGCCAAGAAGGTTTGAGGGGTACGACCCAGCATTTT.

The chain employs TRBV20-1 and TRBJ1-6; D might be TRBD1 (5 bases). The CDR3 extends over 14 amino acids. Germline V gene sequence: CDR1 DFQATT, CDR2 SNEGSKA (reference sequence). V was pared by 3 bases and J by 4 bases, with 10 bases between. CDR3 sequence reads: CSASPGLYNSPLHF. In nucleotides, the CDR3 is TGCAGTGCTAGCCCGGGACTGTATAATTCACCCCTCCACTTT.

This clonotype was seen at least ten times. The chain has TRBV5-4 and TRBJ2-7; no firm D call. Trimming removed 4 bases from V and 3 bases from J, with 8 bases in between. In germline, CDR1 is SGHNT, CDR2 YYREEE (reference sequence). This CDR3 comprises 12 residues. DNA for the CDR3: TGTGCCAGCAGCCAATACAGCTACGAGCAGTACTTC. Its protein is CASSQYSYEQYF.

This clonotype was found many times. This chain links TRBV28 with TRBJ1-6, with D uncertain. This CDR3 is 14 amino acids long. The V and J ends lost 4 bases and 8 bases respectively, with 12 bases between them. Germline CDR1 reads MDHEN; CDR2 reads SYDVKM. DNA of the CDR3: TGTGCCAGCAGTTCCGGGCGTGGAGATTCACCCCTCCACTTT. Its translation: CASSSGRGDSPLHF.

This clonotype has a single count. The chain links TRBV19 to TRBJ2-7; D possibly corresponds to TRBD1 (6 bases). The CDR3 sequence is 16 residues long. Per the germline V gene, CDR1 is LNHDA and CDR2 is SQIVND (reference sequence). Trimming pared 1 base from V and 2 bases from J, leaving 15 bases between. The CDR3 here is CASSIVRDTFPYEQYF. CDR3 DNA sequence: TGTGCCAGTAGTATAGTCCGGGACACCTTTCCCTACGAGCAGTACTTC.

The CDR3 loop is CASSFDRGTASLYEQYF. In nucleotides, the CDR3 is TGTGCCAGCAGCTTCGACAGGGGGACAGCTTCCCTCTACGAGCAGTACTTC. The chain employs TRBV7-2 and TRBJ2-7; 9 bases are a match to TRBD1. The CDR3 has 17 residues. V was pared by 3 bases and J by 3 bases, with 12 bases of the junction left unmatched. Germline V gives CDR1 SGHTA, CDR2 FQGNSA.

Details on this clonotype: Given a much more abundant clone one base away, this may be a read error. CDR3 protein: CASHASAQETQYF. In nucleotides, the CDR3 is TGTGCCAGCCACGCTAGCGCCCAAGAGACCCAGTACTTC. V and J are TRBV24-1 and TRBJ2-5; D may be TRBD2 (6 bases). V gave up 11 bases and J gave up 1 base, with 13 bases separating them. The CDR3 runs to 13 residues. Germline lookup yields CDR1 KGHDR and CDR2 SFDVKD.

Concerning this clonotype: Mismatch with germline at one junction end may stem from a read error. This sequence joins TRBV19 and TRBJ2-7, with D unresolved. The CDR3 runs to 13 residues. Germline values: CDR1 LNHDA, CDR2 SQIVND (reference sequence). The CDR3 sequence is CASSTHLDGEQYF. As DNA, the CDR3 is TGCGCCAGTAGTACTCACCTCGACGGAGAGCAGTACTTC.

V usage is TRBV7-6 and J usage is TRBJ1-1; possibly TRBD1 for D (6 bases). Germline V lookup: CDR1 SGHVS, CDR2 FNYEAQ. Trimming took 1 base from V and 11 from J, leaving 14 bases between them. The CDR3 is 13 amino acids. CDR3 amino acids: CASSLGGGVFAFF. CDR3 DNA sequence: TGTGCCAGCAGCTTAGGAGGGGGGGTATTCGCTTTCTTT.

This clonotype was counted at least ten times. The gene calls are TRBV6-5 and TRBJ2-7; D possibly corresponds to TRBD1 (6 bases). The germline V and J ends were trimmed by 7 bases and 0 bases, with 13 bases remaining between them. Per germline, CDR1 MNHEY and CDR2 SVGAGI. The CDR3 runs to 14 residues. Here the CDR3 DNA reads TGTGCCAGCAAACAGGACAGTGGCTCCTACGAGCAGTACTTC. Translated: CASKQDSGSYEQYF.

This clonotype was recorded only once. The chain joins TRBV10-3 to TRBJ1-5, with TRBD1 as a possible D gene (5 bases). Germline CDR1 reads ENHRY; CDR2 reads SYGVKD. CDR3 length: 15 amino acids. Trimming took 1 base from V and 3 from J, leaving 10 bases between them. Here the CDR3 DNA reads TGTGCCATCAGTGAGTATCGACAGTACAATCAGCCCCAGCATTTT. Translation gives CAISEYRQYNQPQHF.

This clonotype was seen only a few times. The V call is TRBV15, the J call TRBJ2-7; D remains ambiguous. This CDR3 spans 13 amino acids. V lost 0 bases and J lost 6, with 9 bases in between. CDR1 and CDR2 (germline): LNHNV, YYDKDF (reference sequence). The CDR3 bases are TGTGCCACCAGCAGAGATAGGAGTGCCGAGCAGTACTTC. This translates into CATSRDRSAEQYF.

The V gene is TRBV10-2, the J gene TRBJ2-7, with 8 bases identical to TRBD1. V was clipped by 6 bases and J by 9 bases; unmatched bases: 22. The CDR3 covers 17 residues. From germline, CDR1 is WSHSY and CDR2 SAAADI. The CDR3 DNA follows: TGCGCCAGCAGGCAACGCGGACCCAGGGGGCGTCGGCTCGGGCAGTACTTC. Translation: CASRQRGPRGRRLGQYF.

The chain combines TRBV20-1 with TRBJ1-2; possibly TRBD1 for D (5 bases). Germline-derived CDR1 and CDR2 are DFQATT and SNEGSKA (reference sequence). The V and J ends lost 4 bases and 6 bases respectively, with 18 bases between them. The CDR3 is made up of 14 amino acids. The CDR3, as DNA: TGCAGTGCTAACGGACAACACCGGGACGATGGCTACACCTTC. Amino acid sequence: CSANGQHRDDGYTF.